These 20 T cell receptor beta chains were all obtained from the same sample, sequenced in a study of beta chain features in type 1 diabetes. Study findings and constraints: There was a moderate but significant shortening of TCRB CDR3s in all four CD4+ subsets of Type 1 diabetes patients.

All of the isolated RNA was reverse transcribed, so expressed TCRB transcripts were sequenced. The assay was immunoSEQ multiplex PCR, and TCRdb's table has in-frame clones only and misses some. Of 600,000 or so clones in the sample, approximately 13% were seen once. No cognate antigen is known for these TCRs. The sequenced material came from naive CD4+ T cells from blood. The receptor source for this set is a man aged 25-40 years with type 1 diabetes.

The chain employs TRBV2 and TRBJ1-4; D is possibly TRBD1 (5 bases). The germline V and J ends were trimmed by 6 bases and 3 bases, with 8 bases remaining between them. CDR3 size: 13 residues. Looked up from germline, CDR1 is SNHLY and CDR2 is FYNNEI. CDR3 protein: CASRGVPNEKLFF. The CDR3, as DNA: TGTGCCAGCAGAGGGGTACCTAATGAAAAACTGTTTTTT. Looking up the rest from reference TRBV2 and TRBJ1-4 gives the full variable domain: EPEVTQTPSHQVTQMGQEVILRCVPISNHLYFYWYRQILGQKVEFLVSFYNNEISEKSEIFDDQFSVERPDGSNFTLKIRSTKLEDSAMYFCASRGVPNEKLFFGSGTQLSVL.

The V gene is TRBV10-3, the J gene TRBJ1-5; D remains unclear. V lost 5 bases and J 0 bases, leaving 14 bases between the germline ends. Germline CDR1 reads ENHRY; CDR2 reads SYGVKD. CDR3 size: 16 residues. DNA for the CDR3: TGTGCCATCAGTATGGACGGAGACTTTAGCAATCAGCCCCAGCATTTT. Translating it yields CAISMDGDFSNQPQHF.

This clone occurred a few times. The chain links TRBV27 to TRBJ2-3, with a weak D call TRBD1 (6 bases). V lost 0 bases to trimming and J lost 4 bases, with 14 bases between them. Germline-derived CDR1 and CDR2 are MNHEY and SMNVEV (reference sequence). The CDR3 has 16 amino acids. Written as DNA, the CDR3 is TGTGCCAGCAGTTTATCGGTCAAACAGGGCGCAGATACGCAGTATTTT. This encodes CASSLSVKQGADTQYF.

In the case of this clone: The sample has other DNA sequences that encode this CDR3 too. The V call is TRBV7-2, the J call TRBJ2-1, with 9 nucleotides matching TRBD2. The CDR3 has 14 residues. Germline V gene lookup returns CDR1 SGHTA and CDR2 FQGNSA. The junction had 8 bases not matched to a gene; V was cut back by 6 bases and J by 8 bases. The CDR3, as DNA: TGTGCCAGCAGTTTTAGCGGGGGCGGGGATGAGCAGTTCTTC. This gives the protein CASSFSGGGDEQFF.

The rearrangement uses TRBV13 and TRBJ1-2; D is possibly TRBD1 (6 bases). The length of the CDR3 is 15 residues. The germline V gene encodes CDR1 PRHDT and CDR2 FYEKMQ (reference sequence). Trimming left V 1 base short and J 0 bases short, with 9 bases between. The CDR3 bases are TGTGCCAGCAGCTTAGAGGGGGGAGCTAACTATGGCTACACCTTC. Encoded protein: CASSLEGGANYGYTF. The whole variable domain, remainder taken from reference TRBV13 and TRBJ1-2, is AAGVIQSPRHLIKEKRETATLKCYPIPRHDTVYWYQQGPGQDPQFLISFYEKMQSDKGSIPDRFSAQQFSDYHSELNMSSLELGDSALYFCASSLEGGANYGYTFGSGTRLTVV.

The chain joins TRBV14 to TRBJ2-5, with TRBD2 identical over 7 bases. The V segment lost 0 bases and the J segment 4 bases; nucleotides outside the gene matches: 8. Germline lookup yields CDR1 SGHDN and CDR2 FVKESK. The CDR3 loop spans 16 amino acids. CDR3 coding DNA: TGTGCCAGCAGCCAAGATTTCCAGCGGGGCCGAGAGACCCAGTACTTC. Its translation is CASSQDFQRGRETQYF.

V gene TRBV6-5 combines with J gene TRBJ2-5; D is uncertain. The CDR3 has 12 residues. Trimming removed 10 bases at V and 5 bases at J, with 14 bases between. Looked up from germline, CDR1 is MNHEY and CDR2 is SVGAGI. CDR3 sequence: CATDSEAETQYF. The CDR3 region has the DNA TGTGCCACCGACTCCGAGGCTGAGACCCAGTACTTC.

This clone has a count of ten or more. The chain combines TRBV7-2 with TRBJ2-7; D is undetermined. CDR3 size: 14 residues. The germline V gene has CDR1 SGHTA and CDR2 FQGNSA. With 5 bases removed from V and 1 base from J, the gap between germline ends came to 12 bases. CDR3 in DNA: TGTGCCAGCAGCCGTCCCCTCCTGTCCTACGAGCAGTACTTC. Encoded protein: CASSRPLLSYEQYF.

The genes are TRBV7-6 and TRBJ2-5; maybe TRBD2 (6 bases). Looked up from germline, CDR1 is SGHVS and CDR2 is FNYEAQ. V was shortened by 5 bases and J by 7 bases, with 14 bases between the two germline ends. This CDR3 is 13 amino acids long. The CDR3 bases are TGTGCCAGCAGCCCCCGGGTCGGGGGGACCCAGTACTTC. This translates into CASSPRVGGTQYF.

This chain joins TRBV7-8 and TRBJ1-2; 9 bases map to TRBD1. Germline V gene lookup returns CDR1 SGHVS and CDR2 FQNEAQ. The CDR3 has 14 residues. Losses at the gene ends were 2 bases for V and 6 bases for J; bases not matched to a gene: 4. The CDR3: CASSLYGTGNGYTF. DNA of the CDR3: TGTGCCAGCAGCTTATACGGGACAGGGAATGGCTACACCTTC.

This clone was picked up a small number of times. This chain uses TRBV7-3 with TRBJ2-1; possible D gene TRBD2, 7 bases. This CDR3 has 15 amino acids. CDR1 is SGHTA and CDR2 is FQGTGA in the germline V gene. V was clipped by 4 bases and J by 5 bases, with 15 bases between them. The DNA for the CDR3 is TGTGCCAGCAGCTCCCATGGGGGGGCTGACAATGAGCAGTTCTTC. This gives the protein CASSSHGGADNEQFF. Combining the CDR3 with reference TRBV7-3 and TRBJ2-1 gives the whole variable domain GAGVSQTPSNKVTEKGKYVELRCDPISGHTALYWYRQSLGQGPEFLIYFQGTGAADDSGLPNDRFFAVRPEGSVSTLKIQRTERGDSAVYLCASSSHGGADNEQFFGPGTRLTVL.

This chain links TRBV14 with TRBJ2-7; TRBD2 agrees at 10 bases. Germline CDR1 is SGHDN and CDR2 is FVKESK. Germline trimming cut 3 bases from V and 3 bases from J; bases unmatched to any gene: 5. The CDR3 has 15 amino acids. The CDR3 nucleotides are TGTGCCAGCAGCCACGCTAGCGGGGGTTACTACGAGCAGTACTTC. It codes for CASSHASGGYYEQYF.

This sequence joins TRBV28 and TRBJ2-1, with 11 bases that match TRBD2. After removal of 10 bases from V and 6 bases from J, the junction contained 5 bases not matched to a gene. Germline V gives CDR1 MDHEN, CDR2 SYDVKM. The CDR3 covers 13 residues. The CDR3: CATRLAGSNEQFF. The DNA for the CDR3 is TGTGCCACCAGACTAGCGGGAAGCAATGAGCAGTTCTTC.

The V call is TRBV27, the J call TRBJ1-2; 9 nucleotides match TRBD1. The CDR3 runs 15 residues. V lost 5 bases to trimming and J lost 5 bases; unmatched junction nucleotides: 9. Germline loops: CDR1 MNHEY, CDR2 SMNVEV (reference sequence). The DNA of the CDR3 is TGTGCCAGCAGTCCTAGGACAGGGGAAGCTTATGGCTACACCTTC. It encodes CASSPRTGEAYGYTF.

The V gene is TRBV2, the J gene TRBJ2-1; D could derive from TRBD1 or TRBD2 (6 bases each). This CDR3 contains 17 residues. V was pared by 7 bases and J by 6 bases, with 25 bases between. Germline lookup yields CDR1 SNHLY and CDR2 FYNNEI. The CDR3 spells CASTARGYGGTPNEQFF. CDR3 coding DNA: TGTGCCAGCACTGCACGAGGATACGGGGGCACTCCCAATGAGCAGTTCTTC.

The chain joins TRBV25-1 to TRBJ2-3; D ambiguous. Between the trimmed V and J ends, which lost 1 base and 6 bases, there was a span of 8 bases. Germline V lookup: CDR1 MGHDK, CDR2 SYGVNS. The CDR3 spans 13 residues. CDR3 DNA sequence: TGTGCCAGCAGTGAATTCCCCGGGGATACGCAGTATTTT. Translation: CASSEFPGDTQYF.

This clone has only a few counts. The genes are TRBV30 and TRBJ2-3; a weak D match, TRBD2 (6 bases). The CDR3 is made up of 14 amino acids. The germline V gene encodes CDR1 GTSNPN and CDR2 SVGIG (reference sequence). Trimming removed 3 bases at V and 1 base at J, with 11 bases between. CDR3 sequence reads: CAWSGSLRTDTQYF. The CDR3 DNA reads TGTGCCTGGAGCGGGAGCCTTCGCACAGATACGCAGTATTTT. Full variable domain (remainder filled in from reference TRBV30 and TRBJ2-3): SQTIHQWPATLVQPVGSPLSLECTVEGTSNPNLYWYRQAAGRGLQLLFYSVGIGQISSEVPQNLSASRPQDRQFILSSKKLLLSDSGFYLCAWSGSLRTDTQYFGPGTRLTVL.

This clone has more than one count but fewer than ten. The DNA of the CDR3 is TGTGCCAGCAGTGAAGCCCGATTCCCTAAGGGACAACAGTTCTTC. Translating it yields CASSEARFPKGQQFF. The rearrangement links TRBV6-1 to TRBJ2-1; TRBD1 might be the D (6 bases). Germline values: CDR1 MNHNS, CDR2 SASEGT. This CDR3 contains 15 residues. With 0 bases removed from V and 13 bases from J, the gap between germline ends came to 19 bases.

This chain joins TRBV10-3 and TRBJ2-1; D unclear. Trimming took off 1 base at V and 7 bases at J, with 14 bases between the two ends. CDR3 size: 15 residues. Germline V CDR1 and CDR2: ENHRY, SYGVKD. The CDR3 DNA is TGTGCCATCAGTGAGTGGAGCAAGGGAAAGAATGAGCAGTTCTTC. Its protein product is CAISEWSKGKNEQFF.

The genes are TRBV7-2 and TRBJ2-7; a weak D match, TRBD2 (6 bases). The V end lost 5 bases, the J end lost 6 bases, and 20 bases lay between the germline ends. The CDR3 length is 15 residues. Germline V gene data show CDR1 as SGHTA and CDR2 as FQGNSA. The CDR3 protein is CASSQQVSGTREQYF. The CDR3 bases are TGTGCCAGCAGCCAGCAAGTGTCAGGGACTCGCGAGCAGTACTTC.